Included here is one T cell receptor (beta chain) sequence, with context. This CDR3 comprises 14 residues. V was clipped by 4 bases and J by 4 bases; unmatched bases: 6. Looked up from germline, CDR1 is SNHLY and CDR2 is FYNNEI. The source of the sample is a study of OX40 agonist ivuxolimab in advanced cancers. Clones were sequenced by immunoSEQ multiplex PCR, and TCRdb holds only the in-frame ones, with some missing. The table shows 70,000 to 95,000 clones, with approximately 85% occurring only once. This specimen was CD4+ or CD8+ T cells sorted from blood, taken in a trial of the OX40 agonist ivuxolimab. V gene TRBV2 combines with J gene TRBJ1-2, with 7 bases that match TRBD1. The clonotype originates from an adult with an advanced solid tumor such as melanoma, head and neck, liver or kidney cancer. The CDR3 DNA reads TGTGCCAGCAGTGTGGACAGGACGTCCTATGGCTACACCTTC. As protein: CASSVDRTSYGYTF.